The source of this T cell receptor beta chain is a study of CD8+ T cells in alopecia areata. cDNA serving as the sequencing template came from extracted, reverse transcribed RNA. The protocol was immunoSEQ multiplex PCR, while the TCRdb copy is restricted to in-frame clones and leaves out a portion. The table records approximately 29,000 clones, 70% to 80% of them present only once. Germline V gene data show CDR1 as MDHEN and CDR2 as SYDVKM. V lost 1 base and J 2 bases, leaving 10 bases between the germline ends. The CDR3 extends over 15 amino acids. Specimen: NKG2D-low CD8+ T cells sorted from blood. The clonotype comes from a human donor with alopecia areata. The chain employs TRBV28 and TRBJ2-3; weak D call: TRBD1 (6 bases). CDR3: CASSLSQGHTDTQYF. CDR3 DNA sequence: TGTGCCAGCAGTTTATCTCAGGGACACACAGATACGCAGTATTTT.